The rows below give T cell receptor beta chains drawn from one sample of a study of CD8 T cells in ankylosing spondylitis. TCRdb itself ran the 5' RACE reads through MiXCR, one entry per CDR3 protein. The repertoire holds 150,000 to 200,000 distinct CDR3 sequences, with under 35% as singletons. The sample was synovial fluid, either unsorted or a sorted T cell fraction (not recorded which). The receptors were sampled from a male donor with ankylosing spondylitis. CDR3s include the opening cysteine and the closing phenylalanine or tryptophan. Clone size is given for some rows only: seen once, a few or many times, or a class if the clone is expanded.

CDR3: CASSPLAGPTKQYF; V: TRBV7-2; J: TRBJ2-7; size: -
CDR3: CASSPKTREAFF; V: TRBV18; J: TRBJ1-1; size: -
CDR3: CSAQKDGGELFF; V: TRBV20-1; J: TRBJ2-2; size: -
CDR3: CASSEFRDWDGQPQHF; V: TRBV2; J: TRBJ1-5; size: -
CDR3: CSVESAGTLNYGYTF; V: TRBV29-1; J: TRBJ1-2; size: many
CDR3: CASSPPTGLAGGRSYNEQFF; V: TRBV18; J: TRBJ2-1; size: -
CDR3: CASSQGQVNTEAFF; V: TRBV5-1; J: TRBJ1-1; size: medium-sized
CDR3: CASSRGGVRETQYF; V: TRBV12-3/TRBV12-4; J: TRBJ2-5; size: -
CDR3: CASSPQGIGYGYTF; V: TRBV12-3/TRBV12-4; J: TRBJ1-2; size: few
CDR3: CASSQGSLTLSGNTIYF; V: TRBV4-1; J: TRBJ1-3; size: few
CDR3: CASSAPSGGGPDTQYF; V: TRBV7-2; J: TRBJ2-3; size: few
CDR3: CASSRREGDVAFF; V: TRBV4-2; J: TRBJ1-1; size: once
CDR3: CASSPDSVFEGGGYTF; V: TRBV7-9; J: TRBJ1-2; size: few
CDR3: CASSPYSSGGAAGELFF; V: TRBV5-1; J: TRBJ2-2; size: many
CDR3: CASSKGGREQFF; V: TRBV12-3/TRBV12-4; J: TRBJ2-1; size: few
CDR3: CACSSGLVRTDTQYF; V: TRBV7-9; J: TRBJ2-3; size: few
CDR3: CASSLNNRATDSPLHF; V: TRBV5-1; J: TRBJ1-6; size: -
CDR3: CASSPTTGTVNTEAFF; V: TRBV5-6; J: TRBJ1-1; size: -
CDR3: CASSQDINAAGKSAEQYF; V: TRBV4-2; J: TRBJ2-7; size: few
CDR3: CASSEGPRSYEQYF; V: TRBV6-1; J: TRBJ2-7; size: -
CDR3: CASRPTGDSYEQYF; V: TRBV2; J: TRBJ2-7; size: few
CDR3: CAISVGQGGEKLFF; V: TRBV10-3; J: TRBJ1-4; size: few
CDR3: CASSYLGGPADTQYF; V: TRBV6-2/TRBV6-3; J: TRBJ2-3; size: -
CDR3: CASRRGGRATDTQYF; V: TRBV27; J: TRBJ2-3; size: few
CDR3: CASSPPGTGGNEQFF; V: TRBV18; J: TRBJ2-1; size: -
CDR3: CASSNDGTGRAFF; V: TRBV11-3; J: TRBJ1-1; size: few
CDR3: CASSLPDRAEQFF; V: TRBV19; J: TRBJ2-1; size: few
CDR3: CASSLDGTETQYF; V: TRBV11-3; J: TRBJ2-5; size: few
CDR3: CASRASGKGQGDSETQYF; V: TRBV6-1; J: TRBJ2-5; size: few
CDR3: CASSIDYYEQFF; V: TRBV19; J: TRBJ2-1; size: many
CDR3: CASSLIAGANFRSYNEQFF; V: TRBV27; J: TRBJ2-1; size: few
CDR3: CASTLGGSSYNEQFF; V: TRBV12-3/TRBV12-4; J: TRBJ2-1; size: -
CDR3: CSAKLLAGGTYEQYF; V: TRBV20-1; J: TRBJ2-7; size: -
CDR3: CASSYGTGGFEQYF; V: TRBV6-2/TRBV6-3; J: TRBJ2-7; size: -
CDR3: CASNRWGRQSGGAGNTIYF; V: TRBV12-3/TRBV12-4; J: TRBJ1-3; size: -
CDR3: CSAREGGRNQNQPQHF; V: TRBV20-1; J: TRBJ1-5; size: many
CDR3: CASSKGTGYLYEQYF; V: TRBV5-1; J: TRBJ2-7; size: few
CDR3: CASSSQGRHNSPLHF; V: TRBV27; J: TRBJ1-6; size: -
CDR3: CASSRQPNTEAFF; V: TRBV12-3/TRBV12-4; J: TRBJ1-1; size: -
CDR3: CASSLTSGVKNIQYF; V: TRBV7-2; J: TRBJ2-4; size: -